These 24 T cell receptor beta chains were sequenced from one sample in a study of graft-versus-host responses after intestinal transplantation. Clones were read by immunoSEQ multiplex PCR, and TCRdb kept only the in-frame ones, dropping some. This sample yields about 40,000 clones, of which roughly 89% are seen a single time; less than 3% belongs to the top ten. Sequencing used PBMCs, obtained around 330 days after intestinal transplant. All receptors derive from a human patient who received an intestinal transplant, so some T cells may come from the graft donor.

This chain joins TRBV7-9 and TRBJ1-5; D ambiguous. V was pared by 0 bases and J by 2 bases, with 11 bases between. This CDR3 is built from 16 residues. Germline V CDR1 and CDR2: SEHNR, FQNEAQ (reference sequence). CDR3 coding DNA: TGTGCCAGCAGCTTAGCGTCTCTGGGAGGCAATCAGCCCCAGCATTTT. It translates to CASSLASLGGNQPQHF.

The V gene is TRBV2, the J gene TRBJ1-5; D is possibly TRBD1 (5 bases). Per the germline V gene, CDR1 is SNHLY and CDR2 is FYNNEI. The ends were cut back, 8 bases at V and 7 bases at J, with 18 bases in the middle. The CDR3 is made up of 14 amino acids. Here the CDR3 DNA reads TGTGCCAGCGAAGGATCAGGGTTCGGACAGCCCCAGCATTTT. Translation gives CASEGSGFGQPQHF.

V usage is TRBV4-3 and J usage is TRBJ2-1, with TRBD2 identical over 8 bases. Germline V lookup: CDR1 LGHNA, CDR2 YSLEER. V lost 1 base and J lost 3; bases outside the gene matches: 2. The CDR3 loop spans 15 amino acids. CDR3 residues: CASSQVSGSYNEQFF. The CDR3 nucleotides read TGCGCCAGCAGCCAAGTGAGCGGGAGCTACAATGAGCAGTTCTTC.

V gene TRBV5-1 combines with J gene TRBJ2-5, with TRBD2 matching over 10 bases. Germline V lookup: CDR1 SGHRS, CDR2 YFSETQ. V was pared by 0 bases and J by 5 bases, with 7 bases of the junction left unmatched. The CDR3 runs 16 residues. CDR3 bases: TGCGCCAGCAGCTTGGGATTTAGCGGGGGGTCGGAGACCCAGTACTTC. Protein sequence: CASSLGFSGGSETQYF.

This sequence joins TRBV5-1 and TRBJ2-3; 9 bases agree with TRBD1. The CDR3 has 20 amino acids. In germline, CDR1 is SGHRS, CDR2 YFSETQ. V shed 0 bases and J 2 bases; nucleotides not matched to a gene: 16. This chain's CDR3 is CASSLDTGQGLRSSTDTQYF. CDR3 sequence (DNA): TGCGCCAGCAGCTTGGATACGGGACAGGGACTTCGATCATCCACAGATACGCAGTATTTT. Complete variable domain (other parts from reference TRBV5-1 and TRBJ2-3): KAGVTQTPRYLIKTRGQQVTLSCSPISGHRSVSWYQQTPGQGLQFLFEYFSETQRNKGNFPGRFSGRQFSNSRSEMNVSTLELGDSALYLCASSLDTGQGLRSSTDTQYFGPGTRLTVL.

The chain has TRBV5-1 and TRBJ2-2; 7 nucleotides align to TRBD1. V gave up 4 bases and J gave up 6 bases; unmatched junction bases: 9. Germline V gene lookup returns CDR1 SGHRS and CDR2 YFSETQ. This CDR3 spans 15 amino acids. In nucleotides, the CDR3 is TGCGCCAGCAGCCCACAGGGGCCAGGGGCCGGGGAGCTGTTTTTT. Translation: CASSPQGPGAGELFF.

With regard to this clone: A junction end diverges from the germline sequence, so it may reflect a read error. The chain employs TRBV7-3 and TRBJ2-1, with D possibly matching TRBD1 (7 bases). The CDR3 covers 14 residues. Looked up from germline, CDR1 is SGHTA and CDR2 is FQGTGA. This chain's CDR3 is CASSGGTDLNGQFF. The CDR3 DNA follows: TGTGCCAGCAGCGGAGGGACAGACCTCAATGGGCAGTTCTTC.

The sample holds one count of this clone. The rearrangement joins TRBV5-1 to TRBJ2-4, with D perhaps TRBD2 (5 bases). The CDR3 consists of 16 residues. Between the trimmed V and J ends, which lost 7 bases and 0 bases, there was a span of 17 bases. Germline lookup yields CDR1 SGHRS and CDR2 YFSETQ. The CDR3 DNA is TGCGCCAGCCGTTTTTTACGGGAAAAAGCCAAAAACATTCAGTACTTC. This gives the protein CASRFLREKAKNIQYF.

The V call is TRBV10-3, the J call TRBJ1-1; 10 bases are shared with TRBD1. This CDR3 comprises 12 residues. Germline V gives CDR1 ENHRY, CDR2 SYGVKD. V was pared by 6 bases and J by 8 bases, with 3 bases of the junction left unmatched. CDR3 residues: CAISTGQGEAFF. In nucleotides, the CDR3 is TGTGCCATCAGCACGGGACAGGGGGAAGCTTTCTTT.

The chain joins TRBV6-1 to TRBJ1-3; 8 bases match TRBD1. CDR3 length equals 14 residues. Germline assignment: CDR1 MNHNS and CDR2 SASEGT. The V segment lost 5 bases and the J segment 4 bases; nucleotides outside the gene matches: 4. The chain's CDR3 is CASSTRTGGNTIYF. In DNA form, the CDR3 reads TGTGCCAGCAGTACTAGGACAGGGGGAAACACCATATATTTT.

The sample holds one count of this clone. The chain uses TRBV29-1 and TRBJ2-1; 9 nucleotides match TRBD2. Germline V gives CDR1 SQVTM, CDR2 ANQGSEA. J lost 5 bases, V lost 6 bases, and 11 bases had no gene match. The CDR3 is 15 amino acids. CDR3 in amino acids: CSVARRLAEDNEQFF. The CDR3, as DNA: TGCAGCGTGGCCCGCCGACTAGCGGAGGACAATGAGCAGTTCTTC.

V gene TRBV14 combines with J gene TRBJ2-3, with D possibly TRBD2 on 6 matching bases. CDR3 length: 16 amino acids. The V end was cut by 0 bases, the J end by 0 bases, with 10 bases between. CDR1 is SGHDN and CDR2 is FVKESK in the germline V gene. CDR3 residues: CASSQDWGTSTDTQYF. CDR3 DNA: TGTGCCAGCAGCCAAGATTGGGGGACTAGCACAGATACGCAGTATTTT.

The chain links TRBV30 to TRBJ1-4; 7 bases are shared with TRBD1. J gave up 7 bases and V 2 bases, and 16 bases lay outside the gene matches. The CDR3 consists of 17 residues. Per the germline V gene, CDR1 is GTSNPN and CDR2 is SVGIG (reference sequence). As DNA, the CDR3 is TGTGCCTGGAGTTCGACAGGGCGGAATAAAATGTCTGAAAAACTGTTTTTT. Translated, it gives CAWSSTGRNKMSEKLFF.

This clone was counted once. The chain links TRBV7-3 to TRBJ2-2; 9 nucleotides align to TRBD2. Per the germline V gene, CDR1 is SGHTA and CDR2 is FQGTGA. The CDR3 has 17 amino acids. V lost 3 bases, J lost 5 bases, and 10 bases stayed unmatched. CDR3 in amino acids: CASSFGPAGGLTGELFF. The CDR3, as DNA: TGTGCCAGCAGCTTTGGACCAGCGGGGGGATTGACCGGGGAGCTGTTTTTT.

The chain links TRBV28 to TRBJ1-6, with D uncertain. Trimming shortened V by 3 bases and J by 8 bases, and 11 bases separated the two germline ends. The CDR3 extends over 14 amino acids. CDR1 and CDR2 from the germline V gene are MDHEN and SYDVKM. The CDR3 DNA sequence: TGTGCCAGCAGTTTGTTAGGGAATGATTCACCCCTCCACTTT. Translated: CASSLLGNDSPLHF.

V and J are TRBV5-6 and TRBJ2-1; 8 bases are shared with TRBD2. Per the germline V gene, CDR1 is SGHDT and CDR2 is YYEEEE. Trimming at V came to 2 bases and at J to 0 bases, leaving 1 base not matched to a gene. This CDR3 is built from 15 residues. CDR3 loop: CASSFGTSSYNEQFF. CDR3 sequence (DNA): TGTGCCAGCAGCTTCGGGACTAGCTCCTACAATGAGCAGTTCTTC. The full variable domain, its missing parts supplied by reference TRBV5-6 and TRBJ2-1, is DAGVTQSPTHLIKTRGQQVTLRCSPKSGHDTVSWYQQALGQGPQFIFQYYEEEERQRGNFPDRFSGHQFPNYSSELNVNALLLGDSALYLCASSFGTSSYNEQFFGPGTRLTVL.

The gene calls are TRBV9 and TRBJ2-3, with 7 bases that match TRBD2. V trimming: 0 bases; J trimming: 4 bases; junction bases outside the gene matches: 11. The CDR3 spans 17 residues. Germline V gives CDR1 SGDLS, CDR2 YYNGEE. CDR3 region: CASSVVPWRLAPDTQYF. Written as DNA, the CDR3 is TGTGCCAGCAGCGTAGTTCCTTGGAGACTAGCTCCAGATACGCAGTATTTT.

The CDR3 reads CASSYGGPTYEQYF. The CDR3 coding sequence is TGTGCCAGCAGTTACGGGGGCCCGACCTACGAGCAGTACTTC. This chain joins TRBV28 and TRBJ2-7, with D perhaps TRBD1 or TRBD2 (6 bases each). V shed 4 bases and J shed 2 bases, with 12 bases lying between them. The germline V gene encodes CDR1 MDHEN and CDR2 SYDVKM. The CDR3 sequence is 14 residues long.

This clone has only a few counts. The rearrangement joins TRBV12-5 to TRBJ1-1; no firm D call. The germline gives CDR1 LGHNT, CDR2 FRNRAP. The CDR3 consists of 11 residues. The germline V and J ends were trimmed by 6 bases and 1 base, with 3 bases remaining between them. The CDR3 loop is CASGKNTEAFF. CDR3 DNA: TGTGCTAGTGGGAAGAACACTGAAGCTTTCTTT.

This sequence joins TRBV6-5 and TRBJ2-1; 7 bases agree with TRBD2. CDR1 MNHEY and CDR2 SVGAGI come from the germline V gene. The length of the CDR3 is 16 residues. V was clipped by 6 bases and J by 4 bases; unmatched bases: 12. CDR3: CASRYQRDPYYNEQFF. DNA of the CDR3: TGTGCCAGCAGATACCAGCGGGACCCTTATTACAATGAGCAGTTCTTC.

A word on this clone: The identical CDR3 is also encoded by other nucleotide sequences in the sample. The chain carries TRBV6-1 and TRBJ2-7; D is perhaps TRBD1 (6 bases). CDR3 length: 13 amino acids. Germline V gene sequence: CDR1 MNHNS, CDR2 SASEGT. With 5 bases removed from V and 3 bases from J, the gap between germline ends came to 11 bases. CDR3 loop: CASSSTGSYEQYF. CDR3 sequence (DNA): TGTGCCAGCAGTTCCACAGGGAGCTACGAGCAGTACTTC.

The chain carries TRBV23-1 and TRBJ2-3, with 9 bases aligning to TRBD1. TRBV23-1 is assigned to the ORF class and has an uncertain function. CDR3 length equals 15 residues. V dropped 3 bases and J dropped 3; count of bases not matched to a gene: 4. CDR3 sequence (DNA): TGCGCCAGCAGTCAGAAGACAGGGGGGACAGATACGCAGTATTTT. Its translation is CASSQKTGGTDTQYF.

The chain carries TRBV14 and TRBJ2-5, with D possibly TRBD1 on 5 matching bases. The germline CDR1 and CDR2 sequences are SGHDN and FVKESK. Between the trimmed V and J ends, which lost 1 base and 4 bases, there was a span of 13 bases. This CDR3 spans 15 amino acids. The CDR3 DNA is TGTGCCAGCAGCCAAGCTCGGACAAGCCGAGAGACCCAGTACTTC. This gives the protein CASSQARTSRETQYF. The full variable domain, completed using reference TRBV14 and TRBJ2-5, is EAGVTQFPSHSVIEKGQTVTLRCDPISGHDNLYWYRRVMGKEIKFLLHFVKESKQDESGMPNNRFLAERTGGTYSTLKVQPAELEDSGVYFCASSQARTSRETQYFGPGTRLLVL.

This chain joins TRBV9 and TRBJ2-3, with 12 nucleotides matching TRBD2. Germline CDR1 SGDLS, CDR2 YYNGEE. The CDR3 runs 15 residues. The trim removed 4 bases at V and 11 bases at J, leaving 11 bases unmatched. CDR3 loop: CASSIRQLAGGKQYF. Here the CDR3 DNA reads TGTGCCAGCAGCATCAGGCAGCTAGCGGGGGGGAAGCAGTATTTT.